What follows are 26 T cell receptor beta chains derived from one specimen sequenced in a study of blood T cell repertoires in COVID-19. Some clones are missing from TCRdb's copy, which holds only in-frame ones; the method was immunoSEQ multiplex PCR. This table holds roughly 170,000 clones, 81% found once. The sequencing input was PBMCs or T cells enriched from blood (not recorded which). Receptors originate from a middle-aged woman with acute COVID-19.

The V gene is TRBV7-9, the J gene TRBJ2-1, with D perhaps matching TRBD1 (6 bases). Germline CDR1 reads SEHNR; CDR2 reads FQNEAQ (reference sequence). V gave up 8 bases and J gave up 0 bases, with 17 bases separating them. CDR3 length: 16 amino acids. CDR3 protein: CASGSMADSSYNEQFF. The CDR3 coding sequence is TGTGCCAGCGGGTCGATGGCGGACAGCTCCTACAATGAGCAGTTCTTC.

The chain joins TRBV27 to TRBJ1-1; D unresolved. The CDR3 runs to 15 residues. Germline V gene sequence: CDR1 MNHEY, CDR2 SMNVEV (reference sequence). The V and J ends lost 5 bases and 4 bases respectively, with 17 bases between them. CDR3 nucleotides: TGTGCCAGCAGTCGGGTCGCGGGGTTCACCACTGAAGCTTTCTTT. As protein: CASSRVAGFTTEAFF.

The V and J genes are TRBV25-1 and TRBJ2-2; D remains unclear. Germline-derived CDR1 and CDR2 are MGHDK and SYGVNS. This CDR3 spans 14 amino acids. Trimming pared 5 bases from V and 4 bases from J, leaving 11 bases between. For the CDR3, the DNA is TGTGCCAGCAGTCGAGGTCGAGGCACCGGGGAGCTGTTTTTT. Protein sequence: CASSRGRGTGELFF.

J is TRBJ1-2 and V is TRBV9, with unresolved D. CDR3 length: 14 amino acids. From germline, CDR1 is SGDLS and CDR2 YYNGEE. Trimming stripped 4 bases from V and 6 bases from J, with 16 bases between. The CDR3 DNA reads as TGTGCCAGCAGCCCAGGCGGGATCCGGGATGGCTACACCTTC. It encodes CASSPGGIRDGYTF.

The CDR3 loop is CASTPREGGGELFF. DNA for the CDR3: TGTGCCAGCACCCCTCGTGAGGGCGGCGGGGAGCTGTTTTTT. The V call is TRBV3-1 (or the pseudogene TRBV3-2), the J call TRBJ2-2; tentatively, D is TRBD2 (5 bases). CDR1 and CDR2 (germline): LGHDT, YNNKEL (reference sequence). Trimming took 7 bases from V and 7 from J, leaving 16 bases between them. The CDR3 has 14 amino acids.

The rearrangement joins TRBV6-4 to TRBJ2-1; 8 nucleotides agree with TRBD2. CDR3 length: 16 amino acids. V gave up 3 bases and J gave up 0 bases; unmatched junction bases: 4. Germline V gives CDR1 MRHNA, CDR2 SNTAGT. CDR3 in DNA: TGTGCCAGCAGTGATAAAAGCGGGAGCTCCTACAATGAGCAGTTCTTC. Amino acid sequence: CASSDKSGSSYNEQFF.

The chain is built from TRBV3-1 (or the pseudogene TRBV3-2) and TRBJ2-3; 8 positions match TRBD2. CDR3 size: 17 residues. Looked up from germline, CDR1 is LGHDT and CDR2 is YNNKEL (reference sequence). V lost 1 base and J lost 3; bases outside the gene matches: 9. The DNA for the CDR3 is TGTGCCAGCAGCCAAGGGGCCAGCGGGAGCGTGACAGATACGCAGTATTTT. As protein: CASSQGASGSVTDTQYF.

This clone was recorded once. J is TRBJ1-1 and V is TRBV6-5; the match to TRBD1 covers 7 bases. The CDR3 is 14 residues long. J was trimmed by 0 bases and V by 4 bases; bases with no gene match: 2. Germline lookup yields CDR1 MNHEY and CDR2 SVGAGI. The CDR3 protein is CASSFQGVNTEAFF. For the CDR3, the DNA is TGTGCCAGCAGTTTTCAGGGGGTGAACACTGAAGCTTTCTTT.

This chain uses TRBV7-3 with TRBJ2-2; D is uncertain. CDR1 and CDR2 (germline): SGHTA, FQGTGA. The V end lost 5 bases, the J end lost 0 bases, and 4 bases lay between the germline ends. The CDR3 loop spans 13 amino acids. CDR3 sequence: CASSPTNTGELFF. CDR3 in DNA: TGTGCCAGCAGCCCAACGAACACCGGGGAGCTGTTTTTT.

The CDR3 protein is CASSHYAANTEAFF. CDR3 DNA: TGTGCCAGCAGCCATTATGCGGCTAACACTGAAGCTTTCTTT. The rearrangement uses TRBV3-1 (or the pseudogene TRBV3-2) and TRBJ1-1; D unresolved. Trimming pared 3 bases from V and 2 bases from J, leaving 10 bases between. The CDR3 length is 14 residues. Germline loops: CDR1 LGHDT, CDR2 YNNKEL (reference sequence).

The genes are TRBV27 and TRBJ2-7; TRBD1 might be the D (5 bases). V shed 3 bases and J shed 1 base, with 22 bases lying between them. The CDR3 is made up of 18 amino acids. Germline loops: CDR1 MNHEY, CDR2 SMNVEV (reference sequence). DNA for the CDR3: TGTGCCAGCAGTTTGGGGCCCTTAGTGGCAGAGTGTTCCTACGAGCAGTACGTC. This sequence encodes CASSLGPLVAECSYEQYV.

This clone was seen a handful of times. The chain combines TRBV7-3 with TRBJ1-6; 10 bases are a match to TRBD1. Germline CDR1 SGHTA, CDR2 FQGTGA. CDR3 length: 20 residues. The V and J ends lost 0 bases and 0 bases, in that order; junction bases with no gene match: 8. CDR3 loop: CASSLTGRDRGGSYNSPLHF. CDR3 nucleotide sequence: TGTGCCAGCAGCTTAACCGGCCGGGACAGGGGAGGCTCCTATAATTCACCCCTCCACTTT.

This clone appeared a few times. The junction does not match germline at one end; this may be a read error. The genes are TRBV9 and TRBJ1-2; TRBD1 might be the D (5 bases). This CDR3 comprises 15 residues. CDR1 is SGDLS and CDR2 is YYNGEE in the germline V gene. The CDR3: CASSVSPGGTEAILF. As DNA, the CDR3 is TGTGCCAGCAGCGTATCCCCGGGGGGGACTGAGGCAATCCTCTTC.

The V and J genes are TRBV27 and TRBJ1-1; D perhaps matches TRBD1 (5 bases). Germline V gene data show CDR1 as MNHEY and CDR2 as SMNVEV (reference sequence). V dropped 4 bases and J dropped 2 bases, with 17 bases sitting between them. CDR3 size: 16 residues. The CDR3 loop is CASSSVEGRPNTEAFF. In nucleotides, the CDR3 is TGTGCCAGCAGTTCCGTTGAGGGGAGGCCTAACACTGAAGCTTTCTTT.

V and J are TRBV12-3 or TRBV12-4 and TRBJ1-1, with 7 bases identical to TRBD1. With 6 bases clipped from V and 3 bases from J, the junction kept 4 bases outside the gene matches. The CDR3 spans 13 residues. CDR3 bases: TGTGCCAGCAGCCCTACAGGGGACACTGAAGCTTTCTTT. Its translation is CASSPTGDTEAFF.

The chain links TRBV2 to TRBJ1-2, with D unresolved. V was trimmed by 1 base and J by 6 bases, leaving 9 bases between them. Germline CDR1 is SNHLY and CDR2 is FYNNEI. The CDR3 runs 13 residues. The CDR3 DNA reads TGTGCCAGCAGTGAAGGACCGGGGAATGGCTACACCTTC. This gives the protein CASSEGPGNGYTF.

The table lists this clone with a count of one. This sequence joins TRBV3-1 (or the pseudogene TRBV3-2) and TRBJ2-3; D might be TRBD2 (5 bases). Germline CDR1 LGHDT, CDR2 YNNKEL (reference sequence). V dropped 4 bases and J dropped 2 bases, with 16 bases sitting between them. This CDR3 is 16 amino acids long. CDR3 loop: CASSLRWRTLTDTQYF. CDR3 DNA sequence: TGTGCCAGCAGCCTGCGATGGCGGACTCTCACAGATACGCAGTATTTT.

This rearrangement joins TRBV28 to TRBJ2-1; 12 nucleotides agree with TRBD1. CDR3 size: 15 residues. The germline V gene encodes CDR1 MDHEN and CDR2 SYDVKM. The V and J ends lost 1 base and 8 bases, in that order; junction bases with no gene match: 3. CDR3 sequence (DNA): TGTGCCAGCAGTTTATTGGGACAGGGGGCCGATGAGCAGTTCTTC. Encoded protein: CASSLLGQGADEQFF.

The chain links TRBV7-9 to TRBJ1-3, with D unresolved. The germline gives CDR1 SEHNR, CDR2 FQNEAQ (reference sequence). Trimming took 5 bases from V and 1 from J, leaving 9 bases between them. CDR3 size: 14 residues. The CDR3 region has the DNA TGTGCCAGCAGCCTGGCGGGATCTGGAAACACCATATATTTT. This gives the protein CASSLAGSGNTIYF. Combining the CDR3 with reference TRBV7-9 and TRBJ1-3 gives the whole variable domain DTGVSQNPRHKITKRGQNVTFRCDPISEHNRLYWYRQTLGQGPEFLTYFQNEAQLEKSRLLSDRFSAERPKGSFSTLEIQRTEQGDSAMYLCASSLAGSGNTIYFGEGSWLTVV.

This sequence joins TRBV18 and TRBJ1-1; D may be TRBD1 (6 bases). Germline values: CDR1 KGHSH, CDR2 LQKENI. The CDR3 runs to 11 residues. Trimming pared 6 bases from V and 8 bases from J, leaving 10 bases between. Here the CDR3 reads CASSPGQEAFF. The CDR3 nucleotides are TGTGCCAGCTCGCCGGGACAAGAAGCTTTCTTT.

The chain couples TRBV15 to TRBJ1-4; TRBD1 might be the D (6 bases). This CDR3 is built from 13 residues. Trimming stripped 5 bases from V and 8 bases from J, with 12 bases between. Germline V gene sequence: CDR1 LNHNV, CDR2 YYDKDF (reference sequence). The CDR3 DNA is TGTGCCACCAGCCCGGGGGGCTGGGAAAAACTGTTTTTT. Protein product: CATSPGGWEKLFF.

Only a few counts were recorded for this clone. V usage is TRBV9 and J usage is TRBJ2-2; TRBD2 agrees at 10 bases. Germline CDR1 and CDR2: SGDLS and YYNGEE. The CDR3 spans 16 residues. V shed 0 bases, J shed 6 bases, and the junction held 5 bases outside the gene matches. The CDR3 spells CASSVGLAGVAGELFF. The CDR3 nucleotides read TGTGCCAGCAGCGTAGGTCTAGCGGGAGTCGCCGGGGAGCTGTTTTTT. Based on the CDR3 plus reference TRBV9 and TRBJ2-2, the full variable domain is DSGVTQTPKHLITATGQRVTLRCSPRSGDLSVYWYQQSLDQGLQFLIQYYNGEERAKGNILERFSAQQFPDLHSELNLSSLELGDSALYFCASSVGLAGVAGELFFGEGSRLTVL.

The chain carries TRBV7-8 and TRBJ1-2; 9 bases line up with TRBD1. The germline V gene has CDR1 SGHVS and CDR2 FQNEAQ. V was pared by 0 bases and J by 7 bases, with 9 bases of the junction left unmatched. The CDR3 totals 16 residues. The CDR3 DNA reads as TGTGCCAGCAGCTTAGCGGGGACAGGGTCGACAGGTGGCTACACCTTC. This gives the protein CASSLAGTGSTGGYTF.

For the CDR3, the DNA is TGTGCCAGCTCCCCGGGACTAGGGATAAATGAGCAGTTCTTC. Translation: CASSPGLGINEQFF. This chain links TRBV2 with TRBJ2-1, with 8 bases matching TRBD2. The CDR3 covers 14 residues. Germline assignment: CDR1 SNHLY and CDR2 FYNNEI. V lost 8 bases, J lost 7 bases, and 10 bases stayed unmatched. The complete variable domain, with remaining parts taken from reference TRBV2 and TRBJ2-1, reads EPEVTQTPSHQVTQMGQEVILRCVPISNHLYFYWYRQILGQKVEFLVSFYNNEISEKSEIFDDQFSVERPDGSNFTLKIRSTKLEDSAMYFCASSPGLGINEQFFGPGTRLTVL.

This rearrangement joins TRBV7-3 to TRBJ2-1; TRBD2 matches at 11 bases. The CDR3 runs 15 residues. Looked up from germline, CDR1 is SGHTA and CDR2 is FQGTGA. The V and J ends lost 3 bases and 4 bases, in that order; junction bases with no gene match: 2. CDR3 residues: CASSFGLAGYNEQFF. DNA of the CDR3: TGTGCCAGCAGCTTCGGACTAGCGGGTTACAATGAGCAGTTCTTC.

Only one count was recorded for this clone. V is TRBV5-1 and J is TRBJ2-7; 12 bases are a match to TRBD1. Per germline, CDR1 SGHRS and CDR2 YFSETQ. V trimming: 3 bases; J trimming: 7 bases; junction bases outside the gene matches: 5. The CDR3 has 14 residues. CDR3 in amino acids: CASSSGTGGFEQYF. The DNA for the CDR3 is TGCGCCAGCAGCTCCGGGACAGGGGGCTTTGAGCAGTACTTC.